The 25 T cell receptor beta chains given below trace back to one sample, sequenced in a study of Graves' ophthalmopathy and Graves' hyperthyroidism. Amplification of the TCR beta CDR3 regions used RNA transcripts (as template). Following a first-round RT-PCR that used HTBI primers, a second-round multiplex PCR was carried out. TCRdb fed the multiplex PCR reads into MiXCR, producing one record per CDR3 protein. Here the sample spans 600,000 to 650,000 distinct CDR3 sequences, 20% to 25% being singletons. The source material was peripheral blood. These receptors all stem from a woman under 30 with stable Graves' hyperthyroidism. Some clones in this sample may be carry-over from other donors' samples.

This clonotype was counted many times. The gene calls are TRBV6-1 and TRBJ1-5; TRBD1 matches 7 bases. Losses at the gene ends were 0 bases for V and 4 bases for J; bases not matched to a gene: 9. The CDR3 is 17 residues long. The germline CDR1 and CDR2 sequences are MNHNS and SASEGT. The CDR3, as DNA: TGTGCCAGCAGTGAAGCCGGCGGGACAGCATTAAATCAGCCCCAGCATTTT. This sequence encodes CASSEAGGTALNQPQHF.

This clonotype was detected many times. The gene calls are TRBV6-5 and TRBJ2-2; 7 nucleotides line up with TRBD2. This CDR3 has 14 amino acids. The junction had 5 bases not matched to a gene; V was cut back by 4 bases and J by 6 bases. Germline-derived CDR1 and CDR2 are MNHEY and SVGAGI. The CDR3 DNA follows: TGTGCCAGCAGTTTTAGACTAGCCCCCGGGGAGCTGTTTTTT. This gives the protein CASSFRLAPGELFF.

This clonotype was counted ten times or more. This rearrangement joins TRBV6-1 to TRBJ2-7; 13 nucleotides match TRBD2. This CDR3 has 14 residues. Germline CDR1 MNHNS, CDR2 SASEGT. V gave up 7 bases and J gave up 3 bases; unmatched junction bases: 3. The CDR3: CASIRTSGSYEQYF. The CDR3 DNA sequence: TGTGCCAGCATTCGGACTAGCGGGAGCTACGAGCAGTACTTC.

This clonotype was found many times. The J gene is TRBJ1-5, the V gene TRBV5-1; possibly TRBD1 for D (5 bases). This CDR3 has 14 residues. Deletions cut 1 base from V and 6 bases from J, with 11 bases between. The germline gives CDR1 SGHRS, CDR2 YFSETQ. This chain's CDR3 is CASSLSQGTQPQHF. The CDR3 DNA reads TGCGCCAGCAGCTTGTCGCAGGGAACTCAGCCCCAGCATTTT. Combining the CDR3 with reference TRBV5-1 and TRBJ1-5 gives the whole variable domain KAGVTQTPRYLIKTRGQQVTLSCSPISGHRSVSWYQQTPGQGLQFLFEYFSETQRNKGNFPGRFSGRQFSNSRSEMNVSTLELGDSALYLCASSLSQGTQPQHFGDGTRLSIL.

This clonotype was detected many times. The chain links TRBV19 to TRBJ2-2, with 9 bases fitting TRBD1. This CDR3 has 16 amino acids. CDR1 LNHDA and CDR2 SQIVND come from the germline V gene (reference sequence). V was clipped by 7 bases and J by 2 bases; unmatched bases: 8. Here the CDR3 reads CASTQRGQGNTGELFF. CDR3 bases: TGTGCCAGTACCCAAAGGGGACAGGGTAACACCGGGGAGCTGTTTTTT. The full variable domain, in which reference TRBV19 and TRBJ2-2 provide the parts outside the CDR3, is DGGITQSPKYLFRKEGQNVTLSCEQNLNHDAMYWYRQDPGQGLRLIYYSQIVNDFQKGDIAEGYSVSREKKESFPLTVTSAQKNPTAFYLCASTQRGQGNTGELFFGEGSRLTVL.

This clonotype appeared a few times. The chain employs TRBV20-1 and TRBJ2-5; TRBD2 aligns across 8 bases. The V gene's germline CDR1 is DFQATT and CDR2 SNEGSKA (reference sequence). The CDR3 extends over 13 amino acids. After removal of 6 bases from V and 4 bases from J, the junction contained 7 bases not matched to a gene. The CDR3 sequence: CSASPGGRETQYF. CDR3 nucleotide sequence: TGCAGTGCGTCTCCGGGAGGGCGAGAGACCCAGTACTTC.

The V gene is TRBV28, the J gene TRBJ2-5; the D gene is possibly TRBD1 (5 bases). This CDR3 region has 10 residues. The V gene's germline CDR1 is MDHEN and CDR2 SYDVKM. In DNA form, the CDR3 reads TGTGACCCCAGGGAAGAGACCCAGTACTTC. It encodes CDPREETQYF.

This clonotype was observed a few times. V is TRBV11-2 and J is TRBJ2-7, with D possibly TRBD2 on 7 matching bases. The germline CDR1 and CDR2 sequences are SGHAT and FQNNGV. The CDR3 spans 16 residues. The V gene lost 5 bases and the J gene lost 4 bases, with 21 bases spanning the gap. This chain's CDR3 is CASSLRRGGIGYEQYF. In DNA, the CDR3 is TGTGCCAGCAGCCTCAGAAGGGGGGGCATTGGTTACGAGCAGTACTTC.

This chain connects TRBV7-2 to TRBJ1-5; weak D call: TRBD1 (6 bases). V lost 3 bases and J lost 7, with 16 bases in between. The CDR3 sequence is 15 residues long. Germline V gene sequence: CDR1 SGHTA, CDR2 FQGNSA. The CDR3 is CASSFGLETGQPQHF. CDR3 DNA: TGTGCCAGCAGCTTCGGCCTCGAGACAGGCCAGCCCCAGCATTTT.

This clonotype showed up just a few times. The chain joins TRBV5-1 to TRBJ2-5; the D gene is possibly TRBD2 (5 bases). V lost 0 bases and J 0 bases, leaving 9 bases between the germline ends. The V gene's germline CDR1 is SGHRS and CDR2 YFSETQ. This CDR3 has 15 amino acids. DNA of the CDR3: TGCGCCAGCAGCTTGGCCCCGGGGAACCAAGAGACCCAGTACTTC. Encoded protein: CASSLAPGNQETQYF.

The chain is built from TRBV28 and TRBJ1-1; TRBD1 is a possible D gene (5 bases). This CDR3 has 12 residues. Per germline, CDR1 MDHEN and CDR2 SYDVKM. V lost 6 bases and J 5 bases, leaving 10 bases between the germline ends. CDR3 sequence (DNA): TGTGCCAGCAGGGTCGGGGGAACTGAAGCTTTCTTT. The encoded protein is CASRVGGTEAFF.

This clonotype was seen at least ten times. The rearrangement uses TRBV20-1 and TRBJ2-7; D might be TRBD2 (6 bases). The ends were cut back, 4 bases at V and 3 bases at J, with 16 bases in the middle. This CDR3 is 14 amino acids long. CDR1 is DFQATT and CDR2 is SNEGSKA in the germline V gene (reference sequence). CDR3 amino acids: CSATYWEEVYEQYF. The CDR3 bases are TGCAGTGCTACGTACTGGGAGGAGGTCTACGAGCAGTACTTC.

This clonotype was seen once. V and J are TRBV18 and TRBJ1-5, with D uncertain. This CDR3 region has 13 residues. The V gene's germline CDR1 is KGHSH and CDR2 LQKENI. With 1 base removed from V and 6 bases from J, the gap between germline ends came to 7 bases. CDR3 sequence reads: CASSPRQGQPQHF. The CDR3 DNA reads as TGTGCCAGCTCACCACGCCAAGGTCAGCCCCAGCATTTT.

This clonotype was counted many times. The chain couples TRBV9 to TRBJ1-2, with 10 bases matching TRBD1. V dropped 4 bases and J dropped 1; count of bases not matched to a gene: 4. This CDR3 contains 15 residues. Germline V lookup: CDR1 SGDLS, CDR2 YYNGEE. CDR3 loop: CASSSWTGGNYGYTF. In DNA form, the CDR3 reads TGTGCCAGCAGCTCATGGACAGGGGGTAACTATGGCTACACCTTC.

The chain has TRBV7-2 and TRBJ1-2; D unresolved. Germline V gene data show CDR1 as SGHTA and CDR2 as FQGNSA. The CDR3 contains 16 residues. V was shortened by 0 bases and J by 0 bases, with 11 bases between the two germline ends. CDR3 loop: CASSLARSVANYGYTF. The DNA for the CDR3 is TGTGCCAGCAGCTTAGCTCGGTCAGTAGCTAACTATGGCTACACCTTC.

This clonotype was seen only a few times. The chain uses TRBV20-1 and TRBJ1-1; no clear D. The CDR3 has 14 amino acids. Germline lookup yields CDR1 DFQATT and CDR2 SNEGSKA (reference sequence). This CDR3 is CRAEVGSKNTEAFF. Written as DNA, the CDR3 is TGCAGAGCCGAGGTTGGTAGTAAGAACACTGAAGCTTTCTTT.

The V gene is TRBV12-3 or TRBV12-4, the J gene TRBJ2-2; D possibly corresponds to TRBD1 (6 bases). CDR3 length: 14 amino acids. Trimming took 4 bases from V and 5 from J, leaving 11 bases between them. The CDR3 loop is CASSSLGATGELFF. The CDR3 coding sequence is TGTGCCAGCAGTTCCTTGGGGGCAACCGGGGAGCTGTTTTTT.

This clonotype has just a few counts. The V and J genes are TRBV18 and TRBJ1-2; TRBD1 aligns across 7 bases. Trimming took 3 bases from V and 0 from J; bases not matched to a gene: 13. The germline CDR1 and CDR2 sequences are KGHSH and LQKENI. The CDR3 runs to 18 residues. The CDR3 nucleotides read TGTGCCAGCTCACCCGTCAAACCGACAGGGAGAGCTAACTATGGCTACACCTTC. This translates into CASSPVKPTGRANYGYTF.

CDR3 in amino acids: CASSSPGKYEQYF. As DNA, the CDR3 is TGTGCCAGCAGCTCCCCGGGCAAGTACGAGCAGTACTTC. The chain employs TRBV11-3 and TRBJ2-7; no clear D. The V end was cut by 4 bases, the J end by 4 bases, with 11 bases between. The CDR3 has 13 residues. The germline gives CDR1 SGHNT, CDR2 YENEEA.

J is TRBJ1-2 and V is TRBV27; TRBD1 aligns across 8 bases. The V and J ends lost 3 bases and 6 bases, in that order; junction bases with no gene match: 9. The CDR3 length is 15 residues. Germline V gene lookup returns CDR1 MNHEY and CDR2 SMNVEV (reference sequence). CDR3 nucleotides: TGTGCCAGCAGTTTTGCCCCGGGACAGGAAAATGGCTACACCTTC. It encodes CASSFAPGQENGYTF.

The CDR3 here is CASSYTTSGMMNTGELFF. CDR3 DNA sequence: TGTGCCAGCAGTTACACGACTAGCGGGATGATGAACACCGGGGAGCTGTTTTTT. The chain joins TRBV6-2 or TRBV6-3 to TRBJ2-2, with TRBD2 matching over 11 bases. The CDR3 sequence is 18 residues long. Trimming cost V 2 bases and J 1 base; bases outside gene matches: 6. CDR1 MNHEY and CDR2 SVGEGT come from the germline V gene.

Notes on this clonotype: This sequence may be a read error, since a much larger clone differs from it by one base. The chain recombines TRBV7-2 with TRBJ2-7; 8 bases align to TRBD2. In germline, CDR1 is SGHTA, CDR2 FQGNSA. This CDR3 contains 13 residues. CDR3 region: CVSSLLAAYEQYF. CDR3 bases: TGTGTCAGCAGCTTACTAGCGGCCTACGAGCAGTACTTC.

The chain couples TRBV19 to TRBJ2-2; D not certain. V lost 3 bases, J lost 6 bases, and 8 bases lay in between. Germline lookup yields CDR1 LNHDA and CDR2 SQIVND (reference sequence). The CDR3 extends over 13 amino acids. CDR3 DNA sequence: TGTGCCAGTAGTATTGGAACCGCCGGGGAGCTGTTTTTT. This encodes CASSIGTAGELFF.

This clonotype showed up many times. This chain connects TRBV19 to TRBJ2-5; the D gene is possibly TRBD1 (5 bases). Germline CDR1 is LNHDA and CDR2 is SQIVND (reference sequence). CDR3 length: 16 residues. Deletions cut 5 bases from V and 4 bases from J, with 20 bases between. The CDR3 sequence is CASSFRQRARGETQYF. The CDR3 region has the DNA TGTGCCAGTAGTTTCCGCCAACGGGCTAGGGGAGAGACCCAGTACTTC.

The chain combines TRBV4-1 with TRBJ1-2; D is possibly TRBD1 (6 bases). CDR3 length: 15 amino acids. V lost 1 base to trimming and J lost 4 bases, with 13 bases between them. From germline, CDR1 is MGHRA and CDR2 YSYEKL. The CDR3 loop reads CASSQGAGVAYGYTF. The CDR3 DNA reads TGCGCCAGCAGCCAAGGAGCAGGGGTCGCCTATGGCTACACCTTC.